This T cell receptor beta chain was sequenced in a study of T cells expressing NK-cell markers. There are 12 residues in the CDR3. The germline V gene has CDR1 DFQATT and CDR2 SNEGSKA (reference sequence). TCRdb re-called the 5' RACE reads, yielding one record per CDR3 amino acid sequence without DNA. The table for this sample gives 500,000 to 600,000 distinct CDR3 sequences. The V and J genes are TRBV20-1 and TRBJ1-4; TCRdb's D gene call, TRBD1, goes unchecked for lack of DNA. The sequence was collected from a man between 18 and 35 years old in good health. Specimen: blood T cells: a sorted CD56 or NKG2C T cell subset, CD4+ or CD8+ T cells, or bulk PBMC T cells (not recorded which). CDR3 residues: CSAIDRNEKLFF.